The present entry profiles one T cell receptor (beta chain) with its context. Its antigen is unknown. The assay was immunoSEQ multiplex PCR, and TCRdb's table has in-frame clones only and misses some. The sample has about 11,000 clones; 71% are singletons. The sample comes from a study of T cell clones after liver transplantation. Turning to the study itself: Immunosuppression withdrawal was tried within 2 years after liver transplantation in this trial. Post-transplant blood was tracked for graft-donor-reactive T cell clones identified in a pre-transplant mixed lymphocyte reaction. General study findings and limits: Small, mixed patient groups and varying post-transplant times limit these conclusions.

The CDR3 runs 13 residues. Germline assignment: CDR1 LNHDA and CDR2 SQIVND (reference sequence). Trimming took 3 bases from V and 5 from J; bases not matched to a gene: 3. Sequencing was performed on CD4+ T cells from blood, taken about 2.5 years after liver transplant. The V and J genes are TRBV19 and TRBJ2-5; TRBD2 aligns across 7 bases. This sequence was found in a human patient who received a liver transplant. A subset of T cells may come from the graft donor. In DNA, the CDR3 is TGTGCCAGTAGTATTAGGGGAGGGGAGACCCAGTACTTC. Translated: CASSIRGGETQYF.